The present TCR beta chain was sequenced within a study of spatial heterogeneity in lung cancer. Study-wide results and limits: Counts that tracked tumor mutation counts were those of expanded intratumoral alpha and beta TCRs.

Time point defined: sample taken at primary tumor resection. TCRdb re-called the 5' RACE reads with MiXCR, one entry per CDR3 protein. The top ten hold about 6.8% of the sample, which has 15,000 to 20,000 distinct CDR3 sequences, 6.2% seen once. Germline CDR1 and CDR2: MDHEN and SYDVKM. This CDR3 region has 14 residues. V lost 6 bases, J lost 3 bases, and 14 bases lay in between. Notes on this clonotype: Its target is unknown. A read error is possible here, since a much larger clone lies one base away.

This sample comprised lung tumor tissue, obtained at surgery. The receptor was derived from a male donor with early-stage non-small cell lung cancer. V and J are TRBV28 and TRBJ1-2; D not certain. This CDR3 is CASSPLRADYGYTF. CDR3 bases: TGTGCCAGCAGCCCCCTTAGGGCGGACTATGGCTACACCTTC.